Below, 26 T cell receptor beta chains from the same sample are listed, as sequenced in a study of blood T cell repertoires in COVID-19. Clones were read by immunoSEQ multiplex PCR, and TCRdb kept only the in-frame ones, dropping some. Of more than 60,000 clones listed, 82% are singletons. The sequencing input was peripheral blood. These receptors all come from a woman older than 75 with acute or convalescent COVID-19.

This chain uses TRBV19 with TRBJ2-6, with TRBD2 as a possible D gene (5 bases). Germline V gene lookup returns CDR1 LNHDA and CDR2 SQIVND (reference sequence). The CDR3 runs to 15 residues. Trimming took 5 bases from V and 0 from J, leaving 8 bases between them. CDR3 bases: TGTGCCAGTAGTGTCGGGGTCTCTGGGGCCAACGTCCTGACTTTC. Its protein product is CASSVGVSGANVLTF.

This clone was seen ten or more times. The chain couples TRBV7-9 to TRBJ1-2; weak D call: TRBD1 (5 bases). In germline, CDR1 is SEHNR, CDR2 FQNEAQ (reference sequence). Trimming took 1 base from V and 6 from J, leaving 21 bases between them. The CDR3 runs 17 residues. CDR3 residues: CASSLGVGLQVVDGYTF. Here the CDR3 DNA reads TGTGCCAGCAGCTTAGGAGTTGGCTTACAGGTCGTAGATGGCTACACCTTC.

The chain links TRBV6-5 to TRBJ2-1; TRBD2 matches 10 bases. The length of the CDR3 is 15 residues. V dropped 6 bases and J dropped 4; count of bases not matched to a gene: 6. Germline V gene lookup returns CDR1 MNHEY and CDR2 SVGAGI. The chain's CDR3 is CASRISGRSYNEQFF. Written as DNA, the CDR3 is TGTGCCAGCAGGATTAGCGGGAGGAGTTACAATGAGCAGTTCTTC.

The V call is TRBV7-9, the J call TRBJ2-2, with TRBD1 matching over 9 bases. The V gene's germline CDR1 is SEHNR and CDR2 FQNEAQ (reference sequence). The V gene end was trimmed by 0 bases and the J gene end by 0 bases; junction bases not matched to a gene: 8. CDR3 size: 19 residues. CDR3 region: CASSLARGTGSANTGELFF. The CDR3 DNA is TGTGCCAGCAGCTTAGCGCGTGGGACAGGGAGTGCGAACACCGGGGAGCTGTTTTTT.

This clone came up a few times. Here the CDR3 reads CASSNSGRIYEQYF. As DNA, the CDR3 is TGTGCCAGCAGCAATAGCGGGAGAATCTACGAGCAGTACTTC. This sequence joins TRBV11-2 and TRBJ2-7, with 9 bases matching TRBD2. Germline V gives CDR1 SGHAT, CDR2 FQNNGV. Germline trimming cut 5 bases from V and 3 bases from J; bases unmatched to any gene: 5. This CDR3 comprises 14 residues.

The CDR3 region is CASSIPPGQGASGANVLTF. CDR3 nucleotides: TGTGCCAGCAGTATTCCTCCGGGACAGGGGGCTTCTGGGGCCAACGTCCTGACTTTC. The chain joins TRBV28 to TRBJ2-6; 12 bases align to TRBD1. The trim removed 5 bases at V and 1 base at J, leaving 9 bases unmatched. This CDR3 has 19 amino acids. Germline CDR1 and CDR2: MDHEN and SYDVKM.

V and J are TRBV21-1 and TRBJ2-7; the table assigns TRBD2, which was not confirmed against the DNA. TRBV21-1 is an annotated pseudogene. The CDR3 spans 16 residues. The CDR3 loop is CASISVGLARYYEQYF. The CDR3 DNA sequence: TGTGCCAGCATCTCCGTTGGACTAGCGAGATACTACGAGCAGTACTTC.

This clone has more than one count but fewer than ten. The chain uses TRBV28 and TRBJ2-7; D is undetermined. CDR1 and CDR2 (germline): MDHEN, SYDVKM. This CDR3 contains 12 residues. V lost 8 bases, J lost 3 bases, and 11 bases lay in between. The CDR3 nucleotides are TGTGCCAGCCGGAGCTCAGTCTACGAGCAGTACTTC. Its protein is CASRSSVYEQYF.

This clone was picked up one time. The rearrangement links TRBV18 to TRBJ2-7, with D possibly being TRBD1 (6 bases). Germline V lookup: CDR1 KGHSH, CDR2 LQKENI. The V end was cut by 7 bases, the J end by 5 bases, with 18 bases between. CDR3 length equals 14 residues. For the CDR3, the DNA is TGTGCCAGCTTACCCACAGGGACGTGGAACGAGCAGTACTTC. It specifies CASLPTGTWNEQYF.

The CDR3 DNA sequence: TGTGCCAGTAGTATAGGTCCCCCCGCGACAGGGGGCCAAGAGACCCAGTACTTC. It codes for CASSIGPPATGGQETQYF. The J gene is TRBJ2-5, the V gene TRBV19, with 9 bases identical to TRBD1. With V trimmed by 1 base and J by 1 base, 10 bases remained unmatched. The CDR3 loop spans 18 amino acids. Germline CDR1 reads LNHDA; CDR2 reads SQIVND (reference sequence).

The rearrangement links TRBV6-6 to TRBJ1-4; D unresolved. V lost 5 bases to trimming and J lost 12 bases, with 13 bases between them. Germline loops: CDR1 MNHNY, CDR2 SVGAGI (reference sequence). This CDR3 is 12 amino acids long. CDR3 coding DNA: TGTGCCAGCAGTAAGCGCTTTGCGGAACTGTTTTTT. Translating gives CASSKRFAELFF.

The V call is TRBV5-4, the J call TRBJ2-1, with TRBD2 matching over 14 bases. The V gene's germline CDR1 is SGHNT and CDR2 YYREEE (reference sequence). The CDR3 loop spans 15 amino acids. J was trimmed by 6 bases and V by 4 bases; bases with no gene match: 3. The CDR3 coding sequence is TGTGCCAGCAGCGTGACTAGCGGGAGGGCCAATGAGCAGTTCTTC. As protein: CASSVTSGRANEQFF.

V is TRBV18 and J is TRBJ1-4; the D is unclear. Trimming pared 3 bases from V and 3 bases from J, leaving 8 bases between. The CDR3 length is 14 residues. The germline gives CDR1 KGHSH, CDR2 LQKENI. The chain's CDR3 is CASSPGQSNEKLFF. Written as DNA, the CDR3 is TGTGCCAGCTCACCTGGGCAATCTAATGAAAAACTGTTTTTT.

The chain couples TRBV19 to TRBJ1-5; the D gene is possibly TRBD1 (6 bases). The CDR3 consists of 17 residues. Between the trimmed V and J ends, which lost 4 bases and 3 bases, there was a span of 19 bases. CDR1 and CDR2 from the germline V gene are LNHDA and SQIVND (reference sequence). CDR3 DNA: TGTGCCAGTAGTAGGGGGAGGGGGGCGACCAACAATCAGCCCCAGCATTTT. Its protein product is CASSRGRGATNNQPQHF.

V is TRBV9 and J is TRBJ1-1, with D unresolved. V was trimmed by 3 bases and J by 3 bases, leaving 21 bases between them. Per the germline V gene, CDR1 is SGDLS and CDR2 is YYNGEE. CDR3 length: 17 amino acids. The CDR3 DNA is TGTGCCAGCAGCGAACCCACCGGTACGGAGGGCCACACTGAAGCTTTCTTT. This sequence encodes CASSEPTGTEGHTEAFF.

The chain carries TRBV18 and TRBJ2-1; 9 bases line up with TRBD1. The germline CDR1 and CDR2 sequences are KGHSH and LQKENI. The CDR3 length is 17 residues. J was trimmed by 3 bases and V by 0 bases; bases with no gene match: 6. The CDR3 sequence: CASSPPVGDRVYNEQFF. The CDR3 DNA reads TGTGCCAGCTCACCACCCGTTGGGGACAGGGTCTACAATGAGCAGTTCTTC.

This rearrangement joins TRBV4-1 to TRBJ2-7, with a possible D match to TRBD1 (6 bases). Germline CDR1 is MGHRA and CDR2 is YSYEKL. Trimming stripped 0 bases from V and 3 bases from J, with 9 bases between. This CDR3 comprises 14 residues. In nucleotides, the CDR3 is TGCGCCAGCAGCCAAGAGTGGGACAACTACGAGCAGTACTTC. It codes for CASSQEWDNYEQYF.

V is TRBV2 and J is TRBJ2-3; 8 nucleotides match TRBD1. CDR1 and CDR2 (germline): SNHLY, FYNNEI. The CDR3 runs 16 residues. V was clipped by 4 bases and J by 3 bases; unmatched bases: 9. The CDR3 DNA sequence: TGTGCCAGCAGTGGGCAGGGGGCCCGCGGGACAGATACGCAGTATTTT. This codes for CASSGQGARGTDTQYF.

This clone has more than one count but fewer than ten. The CDR3 bases are TGTGCCAGCAGCTTGGGACTAGCAGGTAGCACAGATACGCAGTATTTT. The encoded protein is CASSLGLAGSTDTQYF. The chain uses TRBV5-6 and TRBJ2-3, with 7 bases aligning to TRBD2. From germline, CDR1 is SGHDT and CDR2 YYEEEE. With V trimmed by 0 bases and J by 0 bases, 4 bases remained unmatched. This CDR3 comprises 16 residues.

The CDR3, as DNA: TGTGCCAGCAGCGTGGGTCCCGACAGCACCAATGAGCAGTTCTTC. Translation gives CASSVGPDSTNEQFF. This chain links TRBV9 with TRBJ2-1; D may be TRBD1 (5 bases). V lost 2 bases and J 6 bases, leaving 15 bases between the germline ends. Germline CDR1 reads SGDLS; CDR2 reads YYNGEE. CDR3 length: 15 amino acids. Supplemented by reference TRBV9 and TRBJ2-1, the full variable domain reads DSGVTQTPKHLITATGQRVTLRCSPRSGDLSVYWYQQSLDQGLQFLIQYYNGEERAKGNILERFSAQQFPDLHSELNLSSLELGDSALYFCASSVGPDSTNEQFFGPGTRLTVL.

The rearrangement joins TRBV9 to TRBJ2-2; 9 bases fit TRBD2. With 2 bases clipped from V and 6 bases from J, the junction kept 5 bases outside the gene matches. Germline loops: CDR1 SGDLS, CDR2 YYNGEE. The CDR3 contains 15 residues. The CDR3 bases are TGTGCCAGCAGCGTGATAGCGGGAGTTTCCGGGGAGCTGTTTTTT. Translation gives CASSVIAGVSGELFF.

The chain has TRBV4-1 and TRBJ2-1; possible D gene TRBD1, 6 bases. The germline CDR1 and CDR2 sequences are MGHRA and YSYEKL. The V end lost 3 bases, the J end lost 4 bases, and 10 bases lay between the germline ends. The length of the CDR3 is 14 residues. CDR3 bases: TGCGCCAGCAGCCAGGGGGCACTTTACAATGAGCAGTTCTTC. Translating it yields CASSQGALYNEQFF.

The chain employs TRBV6-1 and TRBJ2-5, with a possible D match to TRBD2 (7 bases). CDR3 length equals 15 residues. The germline V gene encodes CDR1 MNHNS and CDR2 SASEGT. V was clipped by 2 bases and J by 5 bases, with 15 bases between them. The CDR3 nucleotides are TGTGCCAGCAGTGAAAACGGGGGGCGCGGGGAGACCCAGTACTTC. This translates into CASSENGGRGETQYF.

The chain carries TRBV7-9 and TRBJ2-1; 8 bases fit TRBD1. The CDR3 is made up of 14 amino acids. V gave up 4 bases and J gave up 5 bases; unmatched junction bases: 4. Germline V CDR1 and CDR2: SEHNR, FQNEAQ (reference sequence). CDR3 residues: CASSWRTGNNEQFF. The CDR3 nucleotides read TGTGCCAGCAGCTGGCGGACAGGGAACAATGAGCAGTTCTTC. Looking up the rest from reference TRBV7-9 and TRBJ2-1 gives the full variable domain: DTGVSQNPRHKITKRGQNVTFRCDPISEHNRLYWYRQTLGQGPEFLTYFQNEAQLEKSRLLSDRFSAERPKGSFSTLEIQRTEQGDSAMYLCASSWRTGNNEQFFGPGTRLTVL.

This clone came up once. This chain joins TRBV11-2 and TRBJ2-1, with D tentatively TRBD2 (5 bases). The germline V gene has CDR1 SGHAT and CDR2 FQNNGV. The V end lost 2 bases, the J end lost 5 bases, and 22 bases lay between the germline ends. The CDR3 extends over 18 amino acids. This chain's CDR3 is CASSLWFIVEGRDNEQFF. The CDR3 DNA reads as TGTGCCAGCAGCTTATGGTTTATCGTCGAGGGCCGAGACAATGAGCAGTTCTTC.

The rearrangement uses TRBV5-8 and TRBJ2-5; 8 bases line up with TRBD1. V lost 6 bases, J lost 4 bases, and 5 bases stayed unmatched. The germline CDR1 and CDR2 sequences are SGHTS and YDEGEE. The CDR3 consists of 13 residues. CDR3 sequence: CASNQGAVETQYF. DNA of the CDR3: TGTGCCAGCAACCAGGGGGCGGTAGAGACCCAGTACTTC.